The 17 T cell receptor beta chains below all came from one sample that was sequenced in a study of shared clonotypes between healthy human individuals. This table comes from immunoSEQ multiplex PCR, and its TCRdb copy is limited to in-frame clones, with some not included. The data show fewer than 1 million clones, 95% to 97% seen once. Only CD45RO-negative cells positively selected for CCR7 counted as naive CD8 cells, so terminally differentiated effector memory CD45RA+ cells were excluded. Sequencing input: naive CD8+ T cells sorted from blood. All receptors come from a young man in good health.

The V gene is TRBV5-1, the J gene TRBJ2-1, with 11 bases that match TRBD2. Germline assignment: CDR1 SGHRS and CDR2 YFSETQ. Trimming took 4 bases from V and 8 from J; bases not matched to a gene: 8. The CDR3 spans 15 residues. In DNA, the CDR3 is TGCGCCAGCAGCCAACCACTAGCGGGAGTGGATGAGCAGTTCTTC. As protein: CASSQPLAGVDEQFF.

The V gene is TRBV27, the J gene TRBJ2-1, with a possible D match to TRBD1 (6 bases). The V gene's germline CDR1 is MNHEY and CDR2 SMNVEV (reference sequence). The V end was cut by 5 bases, the J end by 3 bases, with 14 bases between. The CDR3 contains 15 residues. The CDR3 here is CASSDGTTNYNEQFF. The CDR3 coding sequence is TGTGCCAGCAGTGACGGGACAACCAACTACAATGAGCAGTTCTTC.

The chain uses TRBV10-2 and TRBJ2-2; TRBD1 aligns across 8 bases. Trimming took 10 bases from V and 5 from J; bases not matched to a gene: 6. The CDR3 spans 13 residues. Germline CDR1 is WSHSY and CDR2 is SAAADI. The CDR3 region is CATGQGETGELFF. DNA of the CDR3: TGCGCCACTGGACAGGGCGAGACCGGGGAGCTGTTTTTT.

V gene TRBV10-1 combines with J gene TRBJ2-7, with 7 bases identical to TRBD1. The CDR3 is 15 amino acids. V lost 6 bases to trimming and J lost 3 bases; unmatched junction nucleotides: 11. Germline CDR1 reads WNHNN; CDR2 reads SYGVQD (reference sequence). CDR3 region: CASRGRDRAVYEQYF. Written as DNA, the CDR3 is TGCGCCAGCAGGGGACGGGACAGAGCAGTCTACGAGCAGTACTTC.

The rearrangement joins TRBV10-2 to TRBJ2-1; D remains unclear. The V gene's germline CDR1 is WSHSY and CDR2 SAAADI. V was clipped by 3 bases and J by 3 bases, with 15 bases between them. This CDR3 comprises 16 residues. The DNA of the CDR3 is TGCGCCAGCAGTGATAGAGCAGGCAGTTACTACAATGAGCAGTTCTTC. Amino acids: CASSDRAGSYYNEQFF.

The V gene is TRBV7-8, the J gene TRBJ1-5; TRBD1 matches at 9 bases. After removal of 0 bases from V and 1 base from J, the junction contained 7 bases not matched to a gene. The CDR3 has 18 amino acids. The V gene's germline CDR1 is SGHVS and CDR2 FQNEAQ. DNA for the CDR3: TGTGCCAGCAGCTTAGCGTGGGGACAGGGAGGGAGCAATCAGCCCCAGCATTTT. Protein: CASSLAWGQGGSNQPQHF.

The rearrangement uses TRBV25-1 and TRBJ2-3; 7 bases fit TRBD2. The CDR3 sequence is 15 residues long. Germline values: CDR1 MGHDK, CDR2 SYGVNS. Trimming took 8 bases from V and 2 from J; bases not matched to a gene: 10. In nucleotides, the CDR3 is TGTGCCAGCCCTTGGTCAGCGGGGTTCACAGATACGCAGTATTTT. Translation gives CASPWSAGFTDTQYF.

This chain uses TRBV5-4 with TRBJ1-3, with 9 bases aligning to TRBD1. The CDR3 spans 17 residues. V shed 1 base and J 0 bases; nucleotides not matched to a gene: 5. Germline-derived CDR1 and CDR2 are SGHNT and YYREEE (reference sequence). The CDR3 protein is CASSLWGQGLSGNTIYF. CDR3 DNA sequence: TGTGCCAGCAGCTTGTGGGGACAGGGTCTCTCTGGAAACACCATATATTTT.

The chain links TRBV27 to TRBJ2-3; 7 nucleotides line up with TRBD1. CDR3 length: 15 amino acids. The germline V gene has CDR1 MNHEY and CDR2 SMNVEV (reference sequence). V lost 4 bases, J lost 1 base, and 5 bases stayed unmatched. Here the CDR3 DNA reads TGTGCCAGCAGTTGGGCCGACAGGGGCACAGATACGCAGTATTTT. This encodes CASSWADRGTDTQYF.

The V and J genes are TRBV28 and TRBJ1-3; D unclear. The CDR3 is 14 amino acids. The V end lost 2 bases, the J end lost 0 bases, and 5 bases lay between the germline ends. Germline CDR1 reads MDHEN; CDR2 reads SYDVKM. CDR3: CASSLRDSGNTIYF. The CDR3 DNA is TGTGCCAGCAGTTTACGGGACTCTGGAAACACCATATATTTT.

The chain joins TRBV7-9 to TRBJ2-7, with 10 positions matching TRBD2. V dropped 2 bases and J dropped 4; count of bases not matched to a gene: 11. The CDR3 consists of 17 residues. Germline CDR1 SEHNR, CDR2 FQNEAQ (reference sequence). This CDR3 reads CASSLSPGASGSYEQYF. CDR3 in DNA: TGTGCCAGCAGCTTATCCCCAGGGGCTAGCGGGAGTTACGAGCAGTACTTC. Full variable domain (outside the CDR3, taken from reference TRBV7-9 and TRBJ2-7): DTGVSQNPRHKITKRGQNVTFRCDPISEHNRLYWYRQTLGQGPEFLTYFQNEAQLEKSRLLSDRFSAERPKGSFSTLEIQRTEQGDSAMYLCASSLSPGASGSYEQYFGPGTRLTVT.

This chain's CDR3 is CASSLEGGVGTEAFF. The CDR3 nucleotides are TGCGCCAGCAGCTTGGAGGGGGGCGTTGGGACTGAAGCTTTCTTT. V usage is TRBV5-1 and J usage is TRBJ1-1; possibly TRBD1 for D (6 bases). Trimming took off 0 bases at V and 5 bases at J, with 14 bases between the two ends. Germline values: CDR1 SGHRS, CDR2 YFSETQ. The CDR3 totals 15 residues.

This rearrangement joins TRBV5-1 to TRBJ2-3, with D perhaps matching TRBD1 or TRBD2 (7 bases each). In germline, CDR1 is SGHRS, CDR2 YFSETQ. The ends were cut back, 2 bases at V and 2 bases at J, with 21 bases in the middle. The CDR3 sequence is 18 residues long. CDR3 coding DNA: TGCGCCAGCAGCTTCCGACAGGGTGAGGGAGGGGACACAGATACGCAGTATTTT. It codes for CASSFRQGEGGDTDTQYF.

Here the CDR3 DNA reads TGTGCCAGCAGCCCCAACCCGGGACAGGGGATCTACGAGCAGTACTTC. It codes for CASSPNPGQGIYEQYF. The rearrangement uses TRBV7-9 and TRBJ2-7; 10 bases fit TRBD1. CDR1 is SEHNR, CDR2 FQNEAQ, per germline (reference sequence). The CDR3 sequence is 16 residues long. The V segment lost 5 bases and the J segment 3 bases; nucleotides outside the gene matches: 10.

This clone was seen only once. The identical CDR3 is also encoded by other nucleotide sequences in the sample. The CDR3 sequence: CASSPLGNEQFF. CDR3 DNA sequence: TGTGCCAGCTCACCACTCGGCAATGAGCAGTTCTTC. The chain has TRBV18 and TRBJ2-1; D unclear. There are 12 residues in the CDR3. V was clipped by 1 base and J by 6 bases, with 4 bases between them. Germline CDR1 KGHSH, CDR2 LQKENI.

V gene TRBV14 combines with J gene TRBJ2-7, with D possibly TRBD2 on 7 matching bases. The CDR3 sequence is 15 residues long. Germline CDR1 and CDR2: SGHDN and FVKESK. Trimming cost V 1 base and J 2 bases, with 12 bases left between them. The CDR3 reads CASSQVRGGAYEQYF. As DNA, the CDR3 is TGTGCCAGCAGCCAAGTGAGAGGGGGGGCCTACGAGCAGTACTTC. Filled out from reference TRBV14 and TRBJ2-7, the complete variable domain reads EAGVTQFPSHSVIEKGQTVTLRCDPISGHDNLYWYRRVMGKEIKFLLHFVKESKQDESGMPNNRFLAERTGGTYSTLKVQPAELEDSGVYFCASSQVRGGAYEQYFGPGTRLTVT.

The rearrangement links TRBV9 to TRBJ2-3; tentative D call: TRBD1 (6 bases). The V end lost 3 bases, the J end lost 0 bases, and 14 bases lay between the germline ends. This CDR3 contains 16 residues. Germline CDR1 reads SGDLS; CDR2 reads YYNGEE. Here the CDR3 DNA reads TGTGCCAGCAGCGCCCCGGACAGAACTAGCACAGATACGCAGTATTTT. Translation gives CASSAPDRTSTDTQYF.